This is a list of T cell receptor beta chains from one sample in a study of shared clonotypes between healthy human individuals. Generated by immunoSEQ multiplex PCR, the TCRdb table keeps only in-frame clones and is missing some. The sample holds about 1 million clones, roughly 80% seen once. The sample consisted of memory CD4+ T cells sorted from blood. These receptors originate from a young man in good health. The CDR3 runs from the conserved cysteine through the conserved F or W. The order of the fields is J gene, clone size, V gene, D gene, CDR3 DNA, CDR3 protein. The D gene is left open where the match is weak. The size field is filled for only some rows; it gives once, few, many or a size class.

TRBJ1-1,few,TRBV19,TRBD1,TGTGCCAGTAGTATAGGCAGGGACAGCTCGAACACTGAAGCTTTCTTT,CASSIGRDSSNTEAFF
TRBJ2-1,once,TRBV10-3,TRBD2,TGTGCCATCCAGGGTAGGACTAGCGGGCACTCCTACAATGAGCAGTTCTTC,CAIQGRTSGHSYNEQFF
TRBJ2-7,NA,TRBV30,TRBD2,TGTGCCTGCCCCGGGACTAGCGGCTCCTACGAGCAGTACTTC,CACPGTSGSYEQYF
TRBJ1-2,NA,TRBV27,NA,TGTGCCAGCAGTTTATACGTGGGGGGCGAGAGTAGTGGCTACACCTTC,CASSLYVGGESSGYTF
TRBJ2-2,NA,TRBV7-2,NA,TGTGCCAGCAGCTTAGCGGGGCCAGGGAATACCGGGGAGCTGTTTTTT,CASSLAGPGNTGELFF
TRBJ2-3,NA,TRBV4-3,TRBD2,TGCGCCAGCAGCCAAGATGGGAAACTAGCGGGAGTCACAGATACGCAGTATTTT,CASSQDGKLAGVTDTQYF
TRBJ1-5,few,TRBV5-1,NA,TGCGCCAGCAGCTTGGCCGGCATGAGCAATCAGCCCCAGCATTTT,CASSLAGMSNQPQHF
TRBJ2-5,NA,TRBV10-1,TRBD2,TGCGCCAGCAGTGAGACTAGGCGGGGGGGTACTGAGACCCAGTACTTC,CASSETRRGGTETQYF
TRBJ2-2,few,TRBV11-1,NA,TGTGCCAGCGCGGCTCTAGGTACCGGGGAGCTGTTTTTT,CASAALGTGELFF
TRBJ2-2,few,TRBV19,NA,TGTGCCAGTAGTGCACAGGCTCGGGGCACCGGGGAGCTGTTTTTT,CASSAQARGTGELFF
TRBJ2-2,NA,TRBV27,NA,TGTGCCAGCAGTTTGGCGGGAAGAGGTATCGGGGAGCTGTTTTTT,CASSLAGRGIGELFF
TRBJ1-4,NA,TRBV30,NA,TGTGCCTGGAGCTTCCACGGGGTAACTAATGAAAAACTGTTTTTT,CAWSFHGVTNEKLFF
TRBJ2-7,NA,TRBV7-8,TRBD1,TGTGCCAGCAGCTTAGCCCACCCGACAGGGCCGTACGAGCAGTACTTC,CASSLAHPTGPYEQYF
TRBJ2-5,NA,TRBV19,TRBD2,TGTGCCAGTAGTATGACTAGCGGGAGTGTGTCAGAGACCCAGTACTTC,CASSMTSGSVSETQYF
TRBJ1-5,few,TRBV29-1,NA,TGCAGCGTTGAGGTACAATACAATCAGCCCCAGCATTTT,CSVEVQYNQPQHF
TRBJ1-1,NA,TRBV5-5,NA,TGTGCCAGCAGCCCCCAGGGGAGGAACACTGAAGCTTTCTTT,CASSPQGRNTEAFF
TRBJ2-5,NA,TRBV2,NA,TGTGCCAGCAGTGAAGGGACACCTCGGCAAGAGACCCAGTACTTC,CASSEGTPRQETQYF
TRBJ1-2,NA,TRBV9,TRBD1,TGTGCCAGCAGCGTTGGGACAGGGAGGGGCTACACCTTC,CASSVGTGRGYTF
TRBJ1-6,NA,TRBV7-2,NA,TGTGCCATCTTCTCCCCGAACACCGGGACCATAAATTCACCCCTCCACTTT,CAIFSPNTGTINSPLHF
TRBJ2-3,many,TRBV6-4,TRBD2,TGTGCCAGCAGTGATAACGGGGGGTCAGATACGCAGTATTTT,CASSDNGGSDTQYF
TRBJ2-2,NA,TRBV9,TRBD1,TGTGCCAGCAGCGCAGTAGAGACAGGGACCGGGGAGCTGTTTTTT,CASSAVETGTGELFF
TRBJ1-6,NA,TRBV10-3,TRBD1,TGTGCCATCAGTAATGGACAGGGCCGTAATTCACCCCTCCACTTT,CAISNGQGRNSPLHF
TRBJ1-6,NA,TRBV7-9,NA,TGTGCCAGCAGCTTAGCCGGGGGGGTTAATTCACCCCTCCACTTT,CASSLAGGVNSPLHF
TRBJ2-7,NA,TRBV5-4,TRBD1,TGTGCCAGCAGCTATCCGGCAGGGGGCACGTACGAGCAGTACTTC,CASSYPAGGTYEQYF
TRBJ1-1,few,TRBV15,TRBD1,TGTGCCACCAGCCCCCAAAGCGGGACAGTCATGAACACTGAAGCTTTCTTT,CATSPQSGTVMNTEAFF
TRBJ2-5,NA,TRBV6-6,NA,TGTGCCAGCAGTTACGTAGCGGAGTACCAAGAGACCCAGTACTTC,CASSYVAEYQETQYF